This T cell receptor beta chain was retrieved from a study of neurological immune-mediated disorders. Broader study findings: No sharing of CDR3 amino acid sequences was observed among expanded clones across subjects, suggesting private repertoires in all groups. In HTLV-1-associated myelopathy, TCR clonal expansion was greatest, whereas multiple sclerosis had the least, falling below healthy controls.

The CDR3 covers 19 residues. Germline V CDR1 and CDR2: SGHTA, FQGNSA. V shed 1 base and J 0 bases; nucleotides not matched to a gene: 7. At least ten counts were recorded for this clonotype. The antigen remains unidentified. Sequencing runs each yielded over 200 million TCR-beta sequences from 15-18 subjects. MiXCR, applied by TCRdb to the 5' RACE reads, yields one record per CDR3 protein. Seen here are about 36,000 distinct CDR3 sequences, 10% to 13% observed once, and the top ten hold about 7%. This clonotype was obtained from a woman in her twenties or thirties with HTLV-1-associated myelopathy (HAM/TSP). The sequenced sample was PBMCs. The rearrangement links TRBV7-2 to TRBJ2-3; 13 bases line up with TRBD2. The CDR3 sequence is CASSLVLTSGGPSTDTQYF. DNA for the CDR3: TGTGCCAGCAGCTTAGTTTTGACTAGCGGGGGGCCTAGCACAGATACGCAGTATTTT.